This entry features one T cell receptor (beta chain) sequence. What this receptor recognizes is not known. Within one base of it there is no much larger clone, and no base qualities were kept. Library creation used 5' RACE. Sequencing was performed on an Illumina HiSeq 2000. Template switching added a universal primer binding site, and the final cDNA carried a unique molecular identifier that allowed TCR cDNA molecules to be counted accurately. First-strand cDNA for TCR alpha and beta chains was synthesized from specific primers in the conserved constant-segment region. To control for contamination, every cDNA library was double barcoded, receiving both a SMART-Mk sample barcode and Illumina barcodes. TruSeq adapter sequences and Illumina sample barcodes were added in two successive PCR steps. Sequencing of the TCR alpha and beta cDNA libraries was done on the Illumina HiSeq platform using custom primers. The authors' pipeline ran thus. MiGEC processed the raw reads to extract unique molecular identifiers, while MiXCR was used to determine the CDR3 positions. For each individual, recombination models were inferred using an EM algorithm with the repgenHMM and IGoR tools. Shared clonotypes were analyzed with the tcR package in R, and sharing was normalized by the product of cloneset sizes. To study raw recombination without the effects of thymic and clonal selection, out-of-frame nonproductive sequences were analyzed. The public reads were run again by TCRdb, first through fastp at Q25 and then through MiXCR, and only productive beta chains were kept. All rows with the same CDR3 protein become a single entry with the most common DNA and genes. What appears here as the V and J calls and clone size reflects TCRdb's work, not the paper's. This sample holds 420,000 or so distinct CDR3 sequences; around 18% were observed only once. The ten largest clones take up roughly an eighth of the sample.

Trimming leaves V shorter by 1 base and J shorter by 3 bases, with the junction holding 1 base beyond the gene matches. The CDR1 and CDR2 encoded by the germline V gene are LGHNA and YNFKEQ. The CDR3, cysteine through phenylalanine, is 15 amino acids long. The entry retains the CDR3 DNA only, 45 bases that are in frame from base 1. This sample was taken from a study of identical twins (dated by TCRdb to the mid-2010s). The study in broad terms: To test whether fetal clonotypes persist, the study used deep sequencing on TCR alpha and beta repertoires from monozygotic twins, unrelated adults of various ages, and cord blood. Replicate twin experiments were performed at different times using different library preparation protocols to rule out contamination. What the research found in general, with its limitations: Compared with coincidental sharing between unrelated individuals, out-of-frame TCR alpha sequences shared between twins had an excess of sequences with low generation probability. Invariant T cells such as MAIT and iNKT could partly confound zero-insertion analyses, though diverse VJ usage argued against this for most clonotypes. The excess sharing between twins in beta out-of-frame sequences was weaker because fewer shared sequences reduced the signal-to-noise ratio. In monozygotic twins, recombination models systematically underestimated out-of-frame TCR alpha sharing, but the models matched the sharing seen between unrelated individuals. Because the same donors could not be followed over many years, conclusions were based on cross-sectional statistical analysis. Abundant cord blood beta clonotypes carried fewer insertions; young adult naive repertoires showed a weaker similar trend, while memory repertoires showed none.

Every donor in the study was a healthy Caucasian. The study also sequenced three unrelated non-twin adults: a male aged 18 to 30, a male aged 50 to 59 and a female aged 50 to 59. Miltenyi CD45RO+ enrichment and human naive T-cell isolation kits were used to isolate memory (CD45RO+) and naive T cells from PBMC. The sequencing sample was made of naive T cells sorted from blood. The cell subset or site label of this sample denotes: cells isolated with a human naive T-cell isolation kit. The TCR originated in a man between 45 and 60 years old in good health. Recombination joined TRBV4-2 with TRBJ1-5; 9 bases in the middle match TRBD1. This receptor carries the CDR3 CASSQGQGDNQPQHF. The DNA sequence is TGTGCCAGCAGCCAAGGACAGGGGGACAATCAGCCCCAGCATTTT.